A single sample gave rise to the 20 T cell receptor beta chains below, sequenced in a study of cytomegalovirus exposure and HLA in healthy donors. Clones were read by immunoSEQ multiplex PCR, and TCRdb kept only the in-frame ones, dropping some. The sample yields 100,000 to 120,000 clones, over 75% seen once. Sequencing used PBMCs. These receptors were obtained from a woman in her twenties or thirties in good health and CMV-seropositive.

The V call is TRBV5-4, the J call TRBJ1-4; D gene unclear. The germline V and J ends were trimmed by 4 bases and 8 bases, with 18 bases remaining between them. CDR1 and CDR2 (germline): SGHNT, YYREEE (reference sequence). The CDR3 runs 15 residues. CDR3 DNA: TGTGCCAGCAGCCTCGCAGGCCCCCGGGAGGAAAAACTGTTTTTT. It translates to CASSLAGPREEKLFF.

V usage is TRBV19 and J usage is TRBJ1-2, with D possibly TRBD1 on 6 matching bases. The V end was cut by 3 bases, the J end by 2 bases, with 13 bases between. Germline CDR1 LNHDA, CDR2 SQIVND (reference sequence). This CDR3 spans 15 amino acids. In nucleotides, the CDR3 is TGTGCCAGTAGTATCTCTCCGCAGGGGAACTATGGCTACACCTTC. Translation: CASSISPQGNYGYTF.

V and J are TRBV6-5 and TRBJ2-3, with 7 positions matching TRBD2. The J segment lost 2 bases and the V segment lost 4 bases, leaving 3 bases of the junction unmatched. This CDR3 comprises 14 residues. Looked up from germline, CDR1 is MNHEY and CDR2 is SVGAGI. CDR3 loop: CASSSRLATDTQYF. The CDR3 DNA reads TGTGCCAGCAGTTCGAGACTAGCCACAGATACGCAGTATTTT.

The V gene is TRBV5-1, the J gene TRBJ2-2; the D gene is possibly TRBD1 (5 bases). V was pared by 3 bases and J by 2 bases, with 8 bases between. The CDR3 runs to 14 residues. Germline V gives CDR1 SGHRS, CDR2 YFSETQ. The CDR3 bases are TGCGCCAGCAGCTACCAGGGTAACACCGGGGAGCTGTTTTTT. Translation gives CASSYQGNTGELFF.

The rearrangement uses TRBV7-2 and TRBJ1-6; TRBD1 is a possible D gene (5 bases). The V end was cut by 5 bases, the J end by 4 bases, with 9 bases between. This CDR3 contains 14 residues. Germline V gives CDR1 SGHTA, CDR2 FQGNSA. The DNA of the CDR3 is TGTGCCAGCAGCATGGGGGGGTATAATTCACCCCTCCACTTT. Protein product: CASSMGGYNSPLHF.

This chain joins TRBV25-1 and TRBJ1-1; D remains ambiguous. The CDR3 contains 11 residues. The germline V gene encodes CDR1 MGHDK and CDR2 SYGVNS. The V and J ends lost 8 bases and 2 bases respectively, with 6 bases between them. In DNA form, the CDR3 reads TGTGCCAGCCGGAGAAACACTGAAGCTTTCTTT. Its protein product is CASRRNTEAFF.

This chain uses TRBV5-1 with TRBJ2-7; 10 bases match TRBD1. This CDR3 has 15 amino acids. The V segment lost 4 bases and the J segment 1 base; nucleotides outside the gene matches: 5. Germline lookup yields CDR1 SGHRS and CDR2 YFSETQ. CDR3 bases: TGCGCCAGCAGCCATCCGGGACAGGGGTCCTACGAGCAGTACTTC. Residues: CASSHPGQGSYEQYF.

The chain uses TRBV19 and TRBJ2-7, with TRBD1 matching over 8 bases. The CDR3 is 15 residues long. Germline V CDR1 and CDR2: LNHDA, SQIVND (reference sequence). The J segment lost 2 bases and the V segment lost 1 base, leaving 4 bases of the junction unmatched. CDR3 nucleotide sequence: TGTGCCAGTAGTATAGTCGGGACAGGACCCTACGAGCAGTACTTC. Protein sequence: CASSIVGTGPYEQYF.

Ten or more counts support this clone. The CDR3 here is CASSQEGRGLDGYTF. For the CDR3, the DNA is TGCGCCAGCAGCCAAGAGGGCAGGGGCTTGGATGGCTACACCTTC. The rearrangement links TRBV4-3 to TRBJ1-2, with D perhaps matching TRBD1 (6 bases). V shed 0 bases and J shed 6 bases, with 14 bases lying between them. Germline assignment: CDR1 LGHNA and CDR2 YSLEER. This CDR3 is 15 amino acids long.

This sequence joins TRBV6-5 and TRBJ2-7, with TRBD1 identical over 8 bases. The ends lost 2 bases at V and 3 bases at J; junction bases unmatched: 3. The CDR3 sequence is 14 residues long. CDR1 is MNHEY and CDR2 is SVGAGI in the germline V gene. The CDR3 loop is CASSYTDRVYEQYF. The DNA for the CDR3 is TGTGCCAGCAGTTACACGGACAGGGTCTACGAGCAGTACTTC.

The chain links TRBV7-9 to TRBJ2-3, with TRBD1 matching over 9 bases. The CDR3 totals 16 residues. CDR1 is SEHNR and CDR2 is FQNEAQ in the germline V gene (reference sequence). V was pared by 2 bases and J by 0 bases, with 3 bases of the junction left unmatched. The DNA of the CDR3 is TGTGCCAGCAGCTTATGGGGACAGGGAAGCACAGATACGCAGTATTTT. It is translated as CASSLWGQGSTDTQYF. The full variable domain, completed using reference TRBV7-9 and TRBJ2-3, is DTGVSQNPRHKITKRGQNVTFRCDPISEHNRLYWYRQTLGQGPEFLTYFQNEAQLEKSRLLSDRFSAERPKGSFSTLEIQRTEQGDSAMYLCASSLWGQGSTDTQYFGPGTRLTVL.

The chain links TRBV19 to TRBJ1-5; 7 bases agree with TRBD1. V lost 4 bases to trimming and J lost 5 bases; unmatched junction nucleotides: 5. CDR1 and CDR2 from the germline V gene are LNHDA and SQIVND (reference sequence). The CDR3 is made up of 14 amino acids. The CDR3 DNA follows: TGTGCCAGTAGTACCCGACAGGGCGATCAGCCCCAGCATTTT. This sequence encodes CASSTRQGDQPQHF. Full variable domain (remainder filled in from reference TRBV19 and TRBJ1-5): DGGITQSPKYLFRKEGQNVTLSCEQNLNHDAMYWYRQDPGQGLRLIYYSQIVNDFQKGDIAEGYSVSREKKESFPLTVTSAQKNPTAFYLCASSTRQGDQPQHFGDGTRLSIL.

The rearrangement uses TRBV2 and TRBJ2-3; perhaps TRBD2 as D (7 bases). V dropped 7 bases and J dropped 5 bases, with 13 bases sitting between them. Germline V gene data show CDR1 as SNHLY and CDR2 as FYNNEI. The CDR3 has 13 residues. CDR3 sequence reads: CASNRGGGDTQYF. The CDR3 bases are TGTGCCAGCAATCGGGGAGGGGGAGATACGCAGTATTTT. Filled out from reference TRBV2 and TRBJ2-3, the complete variable domain reads EPEVTQTPSHQVTQMGQEVILRCVPISNHLYFYWYRQILGQKVEFLVSFYNNEISEKSEIFDDQFSVERPDGSNFTLKIRSTKLEDSAMYFCASNRGGGDTQYFGPGTRLTVL.

The rearrangement links TRBV27 to TRBJ1-6, with 9 bases matching TRBD1. The CDR3 consists of 14 residues. Trimming at V came to 5 bases and at J to 9 bases, leaving 5 bases not matched to a gene. CDR1 and CDR2 (germline): MNHEY, SMNVEV (reference sequence). CDR3 nucleotide sequence: TGTGCCAGCAGTCCGGGACAGGGATTTTCACCCCTCCACTTT. Translating gives CASSPGQGFSPLHF.

This CDR3 reads CAWSVAGHYGYTF. The CDR3 region has the DNA TGTGCCTGGAGTGTAGCGGGCCACTATGGCTACACCTTC. The V call is TRBV30, the J call TRBJ1-2; no firm D call. Germline V gives CDR1 GTSNPN, CDR2 SVGIG (reference sequence). The ends were cut back, 0 bases at V and 3 bases at J, with 8 bases in the middle. The CDR3 runs to 13 residues.

The J gene is TRBJ2-7, the V gene TRBV19, with no clear D. Germline CDR1 and CDR2: LNHDA and SQIVND (reference sequence). Trimming pared 0 bases from V and 3 bases from J, leaving 6 bases between. The CDR3 spans 13 residues. The CDR3 loop reads CASSIDLSYEQYF. The CDR3 DNA follows: TGTGCCAGTAGTATAGACCTCAGCTACGAGCAGTACTTC.

On this clone itself: A read error may produce the germline difference seen at one junction end. V gene TRBV7-7 combines with J gene TRBJ2-1, with a weak D call TRBD1 (6 bases). CDR1 is SSHAT, CDR2 FNYEAQ, per germline (reference sequence). The CDR3 length is 13 residues. The CDR3 sequence: CASSLGQNNEQFF. In nucleotides, the CDR3 is TGTGCTAGCAGCTTAGGACAGAACAATGAGCAGTTCTTC.

V gene TRBV5-1 combines with J gene TRBJ2-1, with TRBD1 identical over 10 bases. The CDR3 totals 16 residues. The V and J ends lost 0 bases and 9 bases, in that order; junction bases with no gene match: 9. In germline, CDR1 is SGHRS, CDR2 YFSETQ. The CDR3 region is CASSLGSGTGEVEQFF. CDR3 DNA sequence: TGCGCCAGCAGCTTGGGCTCCGGGACAGGGGAGGTTGAGCAGTTCTTC. Drawing the rest from reference TRBV5-1 and TRBJ2-1, the complete variable domain is KAGVTQTPRYLIKTRGQQVTLSCSPISGHRSVSWYQQTPGQGLQFLFEYFSETQRNKGNFPGRFSGRQFSNSRSEMNVSTLELGDSALYLCASSLGSGTGEVEQFFGPGTRLTVL.

V gene TRBV28 combines with J gene TRBJ2-7; 7 nucleotides agree with TRBD1. The CDR3 contains 12 residues. Trimming cost V 5 bases and J 7 bases; bases outside gene matches: 5. CDR1 is MDHEN, CDR2 SYDVKM, per germline. This CDR3 reads CASSGQAREQYF. In DNA form, the CDR3 reads TGTGCCAGCAGTGGACAGGCGAGGGAGCAGTACTTC.

The V and J genes are TRBV6-5 and TRBJ1-2, with 11 nucleotides matching TRBD1. Germline V gene sequence: CDR1 MNHEY, CDR2 SVGAGI. Germline trimming cut 6 bases from V and 3 bases from J; bases unmatched to any gene: 3. The CDR3 consists of 14 residues. The CDR3 spells CASSRDRGDYGYTF. The CDR3 DNA reads TGTGCCAGCAGCCGGGACAGGGGGGACTATGGCTACACCTTC.